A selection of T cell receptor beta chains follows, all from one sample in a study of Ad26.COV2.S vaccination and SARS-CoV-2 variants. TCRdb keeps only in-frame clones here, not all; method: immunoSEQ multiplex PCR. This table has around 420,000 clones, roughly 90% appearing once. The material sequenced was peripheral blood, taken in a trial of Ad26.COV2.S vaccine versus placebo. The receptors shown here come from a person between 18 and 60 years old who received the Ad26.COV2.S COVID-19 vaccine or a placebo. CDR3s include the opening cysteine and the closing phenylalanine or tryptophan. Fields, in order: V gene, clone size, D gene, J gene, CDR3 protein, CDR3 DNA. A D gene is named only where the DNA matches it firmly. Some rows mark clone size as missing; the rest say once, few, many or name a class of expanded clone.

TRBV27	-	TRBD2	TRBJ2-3	CASVPSGGLRTDTQYF	TGTGCCAGCGTTCCTAGCGGGGGTTTGCGCACAGATACGCAGTATTTT
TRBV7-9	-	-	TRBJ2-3	CASREGGTDTQYF	TGTGCCAGCAGGGAGGGGGGGACAGATACGCAGTATTTT
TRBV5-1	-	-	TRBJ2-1	CASSSGGANNEQFF	TGCGCCAGCAGCTCGGGCGGCGCTAACAATGAGCAGTTCTTC
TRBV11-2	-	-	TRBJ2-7	CASSLGSDSYEQYF	TGTGCCAGCAGCTTAGGTTCAGACTCCTACGAGCAGTACTTC
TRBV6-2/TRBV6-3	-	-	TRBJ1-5	CASSYSRSGNQPQHF	TGTGCCAGCAGTTACTCAAGGTCGGGGAATCAGCCCCAGCATTTT
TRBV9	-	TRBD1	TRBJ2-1	CASSGGTGMTHNEQFF	TGTGCCAGCAGCGGAGGGACAGGGATGACCCACAATGAGCAGTTCTTC
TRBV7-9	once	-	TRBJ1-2	CASSTQGAYGYTF	TGTGCCAGCAGCACTCAAGGGGCCTATGGCTACACCTTC
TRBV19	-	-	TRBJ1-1	CASRRGREAFF	TGTGCCAGTAGACGAGGGAGGGAAGCTTTCTTT
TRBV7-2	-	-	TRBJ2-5	CASSFGETQYF	TGTGCCAGCAGCTTCGGGGAGACCCAGTACTTC
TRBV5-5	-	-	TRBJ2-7	CASSLSGKTYEQYF	TGTGCCAGCAGCTTGTCGGGTAAGACCTACGAGCAGTACTTC
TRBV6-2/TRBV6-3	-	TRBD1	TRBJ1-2	CASSGTLTGASYGYTF	TGTGCCAGCAGTGGTACTTTGACAGGGGCCAGCTATGGCTACACCTTC
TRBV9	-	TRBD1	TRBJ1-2	CASSEGTGEGYGYTF	TGTGCCAGCAGCGAGGGGACAGGGGAGGGCTATGGCTACACCTTC
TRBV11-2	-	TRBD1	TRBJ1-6	CASSPSGTGGYNSPLHF	TGTGCCAGCAGCCCGTCCGGGACAGGGGGCTATAATTCACCCCTCCACTTT
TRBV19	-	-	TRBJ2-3	CASSAGWDTQYF	TGTGCCAGTAGTGCAGGGTGGGATACGCAGTATTTT